One sample yielded the 20 T cell receptor beta chains listed below, sequenced in a study of CD8 T cells in ankylosing spondylitis. Findings of the study overall: The study identified a TCR beta motif of under ten highly homologous variants that appeared characteristic of ankylosing spondylitis blood.

TCRdb recomputed calls from the 5' RACE reads with MiXCR, one row per CDR3 protein. Among about 220,000 distinct CDR3 sequences listed, 18% were seen once. These receptors lack a known antigen. The sequencing sample was made of blood, either unsorted or a sorted T cell fraction (not recorded which). Receptors originate from a male donor with ankylosing spondylitis.

The rearrangement uses TRBV4-2 and TRBJ2-3, with D possibly TRBD2 on 6 matching bases. Germline CDR1 LGHNA, CDR2 YNFKEQ. V lost 2 bases, J lost 0 bases, and 12 bases lay in between. There are 16 residues in the CDR3. The DNA of the CDR3 is TGTGCCAGCAGCCAACCGGGGGTGACTAGCACAGATACGCAGTATTTT. Translated, it gives CASSQPGVTSTDTQYF.

The V call is TRBV7-9, the J call TRBJ1-2; D is perhaps TRBD1 (5 bases). Germline assignment: CDR1 SEHNR and CDR2 FQNEAQ (reference sequence). The CDR3 runs to 14 residues. V lost 3 bases, J lost 2 bases, and 10 bases lay in between. CDR3 coding DNA: TGTGCCAGCAGCTTTCAGGGACCGAACTATGGCTACACCTTC. The encoded protein is CASSFQGPNYGYTF. Variable domain in full (rest from reference TRBV7-9 and TRBJ1-2): DTGVSQNPRHKITKRGQNVTFRCDPISEHNRLYWYRQTLGQGPEFLTYFQNEAQLEKSRLLSDRFSAERPKGSFSTLEIQRTEQGDSAMYLCASSFQGPNYGYTFGSGTRLTVV.

This chain joins TRBV5-1 and TRBJ2-7; 9 positions match TRBD2. The junction had 4 bases not matched to a gene; V was cut back by 0 bases and J by 6 bases. The CDR3 runs 14 residues. Germline V CDR1 and CDR2: SGHRS, YFSETQ. The CDR3 reads CASSLEGSGSEQYF. CDR3 nucleotides: TGCGCCAGCAGCTTGGAGGGTAGCGGGAGCGAGCAGTACTTC.

In this sample, this clonotype turned up a few times. The genes are TRBV7-9 and TRBJ2-7, with D tentatively TRBD1 (7 bases). Germline V CDR1 and CDR2: SEHNR, FQNEAQ (reference sequence). CDR3 length: 12 amino acids. Trimming removed 4 bases at V and 11 bases at J, with 15 bases between. DNA for the CDR3: TGTGCCAGCAGCTCGACAGGGAGGTTGGAGTACTTC. As protein: CASSSTGRLEYF. Based on the CDR3 plus reference TRBV7-9 and TRBJ2-7, the full variable domain is DTGVSQNPRHKITKRGQNVTFRCDPISEHNRLYWYRQTLGQGPEFLTYFQNEAQLEKSRLLSDRFSAERPKGSFSTLEIQRTEQGDSAMYLCASSSTGRLEYFGPGTRLTVT.

The V call is TRBV19, the J call TRBJ2-2; 10 bases are a match to TRBD2. The V segment lost 5 bases and the J segment 0 bases; nucleotides outside the gene matches: 9. The CDR3 runs 18 residues. In germline, CDR1 is LNHDA, CDR2 SQIVND (reference sequence). CDR3 in DNA: TGTGCCAGTAGTGTCGGACTAGCGGAGACTGCGAACACCGGGGAGCTGTTTTTT. This translates into CASSVGLAETANTGELFF.

This clonotype was found many times. This chain joins TRBV12-3 or TRBV12-4 and TRBJ2-2; 10 bases match TRBD2. V was pared by 6 bases and J by 0 bases, with 4 bases of the junction left unmatched. The CDR3 consists of 16 residues. As DNA, the CDR3 is TGTGCCAGCAGCCCGACTAGCGGGCCGAACACCGGGGAGCTGTTTTTT. As protein: CASSPTSGPNTGELFF.

This clonotype has just a few counts. The genes are TRBV28 and TRBJ2-7, with 12 bases fitting TRBD2. Germline V gene sequence: CDR1 MDHEN, CDR2 SYDVKM. The CDR3 length is 16 residues. The V and J ends lost 10 bases and 6 bases, in that order; junction bases with no gene match: 16. CDR3 region: CATKTSGSGPYVEQYF. The CDR3 nucleotides are TGTGCCACCAAGACTAGCGGGAGTGGTCCATACGTCGAGCAGTACTTC.

The V gene is TRBV6-1, the J gene TRBJ1-5, with a possible D match to TRBD1 (5 bases). Germline V gives CDR1 MNHNS, CDR2 SASEGT. Between the trimmed V and J ends, which lost 5 bases and 0 bases, there was a span of 11 bases. CDR3 length: 15 amino acids. CDR3 amino acids: CASSPEGYSNQPQHF. As DNA, the CDR3 is TGTGCCAGCAGTCCCGAGGGGTATAGCAATCAGCCCCAGCATTTT.

This clonotype has only a few counts. The rearrangement uses TRBV20-1 and TRBJ2-7; D possibly corresponds to TRBD2 (6 bases). This CDR3 is 13 amino acids long. Germline CDR1 and CDR2: DFQATT and SNEGSKA (reference sequence). Trimming took off 3 bases at V and 7 bases at J, with 16 bases between the two ends. Here the CDR3 reads CSASLAEGFEQYF. The DNA for the CDR3 is TGCAGTGCTAGCCTGGCGGAGGGGTTTGAGCAGTACTTC.

The table lists this clonotype with a few counts. The chain has TRBV29-1 and TRBJ1-1; the D gene is possibly TRBD1 (5 bases). The CDR3 loop spans 13 amino acids. Germline V CDR1 and CDR2: SQVTM, ANQGSEA. The CDR3: CMSRGGENTEAFF. The CDR3 DNA is TGCATGAGCCGGGGGGGGGAGAACACTGAAGCTTTCTTT.

This clonotype was seen a handful of times. CDR3 residues: CSVVPGLAGMYNEQFF. Written as DNA, the CDR3 is TGCAGCGTTGTCCCGGGACTAGCGGGGATGTACAATGAGCAGTTCTTC. V usage is TRBV29-1 and J usage is TRBJ2-1, with 13 positions matching TRBD2. CDR1 and CDR2 (germline): SQVTM, ANQGSEA. The CDR3 consists of 16 residues. Unmatched junction bases numbered 7, after V lost 4 bases and J lost 4 bases.

This clonotype was seen a few times. This chain uses TRBV12-3 or TRBV12-4 with TRBJ1-1, with D possibly being TRBD1 (6 bases). V was pared by 4 bases and J by 0 bases, with 9 bases between. The CDR3 consists of 14 residues. CDR3 DNA: TGTGCCAGCAGTTGGGGACACATGAACACTGAAGCTTTCTTT. It is translated as CASSWGHMNTEAFF.

This clonotype turned up a few times. The chain couples TRBV4-2 to TRBJ1-4; possibly TRBD1 for D (6 bases). Per the germline V gene, CDR1 is LGHNA and CDR2 is YNFKEQ. V was pared by 1 base and J by 8 bases, with 20 bases between. This CDR3 comprises 17 residues. CDR3: CASSQVILQGLEEKLFF. The CDR3 DNA reads TGTGCCAGCAGCCAAGTTATCCTACAGGGATTAGAGGAAAAACTGTTTTTT.

The V call is TRBV3-1, the J call TRBJ2-2, with D possibly matching TRBD2 (6 bases). V was pared by 1 base and J by 8 bases, with 11 bases between. The CDR3 is 14 residues long. Germline CDR1 LGHDT, CDR2 YNNKEL (reference sequence). Here the CDR3 DNA reads TGTGCCAGCAGCCAAGTGGAGGGAGGTGGGGAGCTGTTTTTT. Translation: CASSQVEGGGELFF. Full variable domain (remainder filled in from reference TRBV3-1 and TRBJ2-2): DTAVSQTPKYLVTQMGNDKSIKCEQNLGHDTMYWYKQDSKKFLKIMFSYNNKELIINETVPNRFSPKSPDKAHLNLHINSLELGDSAVYFCASSQVEGGGELFFGEGSRLTVL.

This clonotype was picked up a small number of times. The rearrangement links TRBV6-2 or TRBV6-3 to TRBJ1-1; TRBD1 is a possible D gene (5 bases). The CDR3 covers 19 residues. The ends were cut back, 9 bases at V and 1 base at J, with 30 bases in the middle. CDR1 and CDR2 (germline): MNHEY, SVGEGT. The CDR3, as DNA: TGTGCCAGACCCCAGGGTTGGCCTGTCTTCATCCTACCGAACACTGAAGCTTTCTTT. Translated: CARPQGWPVFILPNTEAFF.

This clonotype has a count of ten or more. This chain's CDR3 is CASSLGGTAMNTEAFF. The CDR3 nucleotides are TGCGCCAGCAGCTTGGGAGGGACAGCAATGAACACTGAAGCTTTCTTT. V and J are TRBV5-1 and TRBJ1-1, with 7 bases lining up with TRBD1. This CDR3 is 16 amino acids long. Germline CDR1 is SGHRS and CDR2 is YFSETQ. With 0 bases clipped from V and 0 bases from J, the junction kept 5 bases outside the gene matches. The whole variable domain, filled in from reference TRBV5-1 and TRBJ1-1, reads KAGVTQTPRYLIKTRGQQVTLSCSPISGHRSVSWYQQTPGQGLQFLFEYFSETQRNKGNFPGRFSGRQFSNSRSEMNVSTLELGDSALYLCASSLGGTAMNTEAFFGQGTRLTVV.

The chain recombines TRBV10-3 with TRBJ2-3, with no clear D. Germline V gives CDR1 ENHRY, CDR2 SYGVKD. The CDR3 has 14 residues. Trimming removed 2 bases at V and 2 bases at J, with 8 bases between. The CDR3 DNA is TGTGCCATCAGTGAGGGCAAACACACAGATACGCAGTATTTT. Protein sequence: CAISEGKHTDTQYF.

The rearrangement uses TRBV13 and TRBJ2-1, with 11 nucleotides matching TRBD2. The J segment lost 8 bases and the V segment lost 5 bases, leaving 8 bases of the junction unmatched. The CDR3 length is 15 residues. Per germline, CDR1 PRHDT and CDR2 FYEKMQ (reference sequence). The DNA of the CDR3 is TGTGCCAGCAGCCTTTCGGGGACTAGCGGAGATGAGCAGTTCTTC. It codes for CASSLSGTSGDEQFF.

The sample holds a few counts of this clonotype. The V call is TRBV14, the J call TRBJ2-7; 12 nucleotides agree with TRBD1. V lost 2 bases and J lost 6; bases outside the gene matches: 5. The CDR3 covers 15 residues. CDR1 SGHDN and CDR2 FVKESK come from the germline V gene. CDR3 sequence (DNA): TGTGCCAGCAGCCAATATGGGACAGGGGGCCTCGAGCAGTACTTC. Translated, it gives CASSQYGTGGLEQYF.

About this clonotype: Relative to the germline gene, one junction end is altered; a read error may explain this. The V call is TRBV7-9, the J call TRBJ1-1; TRBD1 aligns across 8 bases. CDR3 length equals 16 residues. Looked up from germline, CDR1 is SEHNR and CDR2 is FQNEAQ (reference sequence). The CDR3 loop reads CASRKTTGGGNTEVFF. The CDR3 region has the DNA TGTGCCAGCAGAAAGACCACAGGGGGAGGGAACACTGAAGTTTTCTTT.